Sequencing of this T cell receptor (beta chain) was carried out in a study of blood T cell repertoires in COVID-19. As for the study in general: Italy, Spain and the United States were the sources of the convalescent and acute COVID-19 samples. T cells, B-cell-depleted T cells, or PBMCs provided the cDNA or gDNA that served as material.

V lost 6 bases, J lost 3 bases, and 14 bases lay in between. Germline values: CDR1 LNHDA, CDR2 SQIVND (reference sequence). This CDR3 spans 14 amino acids. Per the original data handling: Reference gene primer amplification in the assay estimated nucleated cell counts. Produced via immunoSEQ multiplex PCR; TCRdb's table is partial and in-frame only. That table supplies the V and J calls and clone size; D and trimming were determined from the DNA. Of approximately 100,000 clones in the sample, 80% were seen once. This clone was observed a single time. The TCR comes from a human donor in a cohort sampled during active or convalescent COVID-19. The rearrangement uses TRBV19 and TRBJ1-1, with D uncertain. Sequencing was done on a sample of peripheral blood. CDR3: CASRNSRAYTEAFF. In DNA, the CDR3 is TGTGCCAGTAGAAATTCTAGAGCCTACACTGAAGCTTTCTTT.